This T cell receptor (beta chain) comes out of a study of cytomegalovirus exposure and HLA in healthy donors. This clone was detected only once. Primers: 60 Vbeta forward and 13 Jbeta reverse. The table came from immunoSEQ multiplex PCR; TCRdb's copy has only in-frame clones and leaves some out. The repertoire consists of about 160,000 clones, with roughly 89% occurring once and the leading ten covering around 0.85%. The V segment lost 5 bases and the J segment 6 bases; nucleotides outside the gene matches: 9. Looked up from germline, CDR1 is LNHDA and CDR2 is SQIVND (reference sequence). This CDR3 has 16 amino acids.

The material sequenced was PBMCs. This TCR was recovered from a woman in her twenties or thirties in good health and CMV-seronegative. The J gene is TRBJ2-1, the V gene TRBV19, with TRBD2 matching over 11 bases. CDR3 sequence reads: CASSLPTGTSGNEQFF. The CDR3 nucleotides are TGTGCCAGTAGTCTACCAACCGGGACTAGCGGCAATGAGCAGTTCTTC.